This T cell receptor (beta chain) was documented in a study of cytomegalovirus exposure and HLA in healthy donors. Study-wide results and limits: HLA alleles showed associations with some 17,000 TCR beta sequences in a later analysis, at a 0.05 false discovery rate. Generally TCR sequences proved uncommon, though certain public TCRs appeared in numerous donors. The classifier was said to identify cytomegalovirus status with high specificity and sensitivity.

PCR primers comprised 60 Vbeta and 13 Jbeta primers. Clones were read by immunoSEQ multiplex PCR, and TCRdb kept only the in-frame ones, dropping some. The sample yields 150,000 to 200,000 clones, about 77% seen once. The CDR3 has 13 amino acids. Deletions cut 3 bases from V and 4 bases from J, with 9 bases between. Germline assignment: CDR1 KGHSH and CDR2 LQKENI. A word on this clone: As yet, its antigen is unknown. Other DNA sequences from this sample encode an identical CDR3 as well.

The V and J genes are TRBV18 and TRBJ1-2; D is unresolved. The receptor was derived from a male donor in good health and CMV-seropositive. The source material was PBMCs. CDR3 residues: CASSPEGLYGYTF. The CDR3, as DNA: TGTGCCAGCTCACCGGAGGGCCTCTATGGCTACACCTTC.